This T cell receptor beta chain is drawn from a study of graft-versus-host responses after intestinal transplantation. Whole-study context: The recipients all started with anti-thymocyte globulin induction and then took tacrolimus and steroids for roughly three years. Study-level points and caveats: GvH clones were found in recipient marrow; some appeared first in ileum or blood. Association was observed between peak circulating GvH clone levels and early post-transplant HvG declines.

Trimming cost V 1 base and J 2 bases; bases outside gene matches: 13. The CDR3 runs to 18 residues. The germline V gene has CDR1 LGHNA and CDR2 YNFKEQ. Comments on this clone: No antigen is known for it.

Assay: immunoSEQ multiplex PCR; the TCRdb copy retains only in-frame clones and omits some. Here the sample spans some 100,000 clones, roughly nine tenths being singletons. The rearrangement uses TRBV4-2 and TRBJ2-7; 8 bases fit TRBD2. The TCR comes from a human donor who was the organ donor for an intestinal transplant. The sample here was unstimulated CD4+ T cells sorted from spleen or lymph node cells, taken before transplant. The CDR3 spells CASSQGPGGAGKPYEQYF. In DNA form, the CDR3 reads TGTGCCAGCAGCCAAGGGCCGGGGGGGGCAGGGAAACCCTACGAGCAGTACTTC.